This T cell receptor (beta chain) was documented in a study of cytomegalovirus exposure and HLA in healthy donors. Study-wide results and limits: An analysis that came later showed most CMV-associated TCR beta chains appearing HLA-restricted. In an earlier analysis, in fewer than 700 donors, most V segments appeared productive either ~87% or ~30% of the time. With later analysis, a missense DCLRE1C variant became linked to TCR beta V- and J-gene trimming.

V was clipped by 3 bases and J by 7 bases; unmatched bases: 14. The germline gives CDR1 SGHRS, CDR2 YFSETQ. This CDR3 contains 16 residues. Primers for the PCR totalled 60 Vbeta and 13 Jbeta. Original processing methods: In a later analysis, some 80 million unique TCR beta chains included roughly 11 million shared by two or more donors. Assay used: immunoSEQ multiplex PCR; TCRdb lists only in-frame clones, some missing. That table gives V, J and clone size, and the DNA gave D and trimming. This repertoire includes fewer than 100,000 clones. Turning to this clone: Its specificity is unknown.

The specimen was PBMCs. The clonotype originates from a man aged 50-60 years in good health and CMV-seronegative. The genes are TRBV5-1 and TRBJ2-7, with 9 bases lining up with TRBD1. CDR3 coding DNA: TGCGCCAGCAGCTACCTAGTCCCGGGACAGGGTGGGGAGCAGTACTTC. Translated: CASSYLVPGQGGEQYF.